The sequence of this T cell receptor (beta chain) was determined in a study of CD8 T cells in ankylosing spondylitis. This clonotype was observed many times. Each CDR3 protein is one row after TCRdb ran MiXCR on the 5' RACE reads. The sample lists about 240,000 distinct CDR3 sequences, around 9.2% occurring once. This CDR3 is 15 amino acids long. Germline V CDR1 and CDR2: SEHNR, FQNEAQ (reference sequence). Trimming cost V 5 bases and J 6 bases; bases outside gene matches: 8. This TCR was sampled from a male donor with ankylosing spondylitis or in good health (not recorded which). The V call is TRBV7-9, the J call TRBJ2-5, with 11 bases identical to TRBD2. Sequenced sample: blood, either unsorted or a sorted T cell fraction (not recorded which). The CDR3 loop is CASSPKGTSGQTQYF. The CDR3 DNA reads as TGTGCCAGCAGCCCTAAAGGGACTAGCGGACAGACCCAGTACTTC.